This passage covers 6 T cell receptor beta chains from one sample sequenced in a study of cytomegalovirus exposure and HLA in healthy donors. Primers: 60 Vbeta forward and 13 Jbeta reverse. Assay used: immunoSEQ multiplex PCR; TCRdb lists only in-frame clones, some missing. Among about 160,000 clones listed, about 79% were seen once. The sequencing sample was made of PBMCs. The receptors were gathered from a woman aged 45-59 years in good health and CMV-seropositive.

The count of this clone is one. The rearrangement links TRBV19 to TRBJ2-7; 8 bases are shared with TRBD1. This CDR3 spans 15 amino acids. Germline loops: CDR1 LNHDA, CDR2 SQIVND (reference sequence). Losses at the gene ends were 4 bases for V and 2 bases for J; bases not matched to a gene: 7. For the CDR3, the DNA is TGTGCCAGTAGTAGCCGACAGGGGAATCCCTACGAGCAGTACTTC. Protein: CASSSRQGNPYEQYF.

V and J are TRBV19 and TRBJ1-6; the match to TRBD1 covers 7 bases. The V gene's germline CDR1 is LNHDA and CDR2 SQIVND (reference sequence). This CDR3 is 15 amino acids long. Trimming cost V 5 bases and J 8 bases; bases outside gene matches: 9. CDR3 amino acids: CASSDRVSIDSPLHF. The CDR3 DNA reads as TGTGCCAGTAGTGACAGGGTTTCGATCGATTCACCCCTCCACTTT.

The rearrangement links TRBV14 to TRBJ2-5; tentatively, D is TRBD1 (6 bases). The length of the CDR3 is 16 residues. The germline V and J ends were trimmed by 4 bases and 2 bases, with 17 bases remaining between them. Germline loops: CDR1 SGHDN, CDR2 FVKESK. The CDR3 sequence: CASSPSQGMWQETQYF. The CDR3 nucleotides read TGTGCCAGCAGCCCTTCACAGGGAATGTGGCAAGAGACCCAGTACTTC.

In this sample, this clone turned up a few times. The rearrangement links TRBV10-1 to TRBJ2-7; 7 bases line up with TRBD1. Germline assignment: CDR1 WNHNN and CDR2 SYGVQD (reference sequence). V lost 5 bases to trimming and J lost 3 bases; unmatched junction nucleotides: 4. The CDR3 length is 13 residues. CDR3 bases: TGCGCCAGCAGTTCGGGACAGATCTACGAGCAGTACTTC. Translation gives CASSSGQIYEQYF.

This clone was found a few times. J is TRBJ2-7 and V is TRBV30; D remains ambiguous. V was clipped by 2 bases and J by 3 bases, with 5 bases between them. Germline CDR1 reads GTSNPN; CDR2 reads SVGIG (reference sequence). There are 11 residues in the CDR3. In DNA, the CDR3 is TGTGCCTGGAGTCTAAACTACGAGCAGTACTTC. Translation gives CAWSLNYEQYF.

V usage is TRBV7-9 and J usage is TRBJ2-5; TRBD1 matches at 8 bases. The CDR3 is 16 residues long. In germline, CDR1 is SEHNR, CDR2 FQNEAQ (reference sequence). Losses at the gene ends were 5 bases for V and 5 bases for J; bases not matched to a gene: 13. CDR3 DNA: TGTGCCAGCAGCCCAGCTAGGGCAGGGGGCAGGGAGACCCAGTACTTC. Protein sequence: CASSPARAGGRETQYF.